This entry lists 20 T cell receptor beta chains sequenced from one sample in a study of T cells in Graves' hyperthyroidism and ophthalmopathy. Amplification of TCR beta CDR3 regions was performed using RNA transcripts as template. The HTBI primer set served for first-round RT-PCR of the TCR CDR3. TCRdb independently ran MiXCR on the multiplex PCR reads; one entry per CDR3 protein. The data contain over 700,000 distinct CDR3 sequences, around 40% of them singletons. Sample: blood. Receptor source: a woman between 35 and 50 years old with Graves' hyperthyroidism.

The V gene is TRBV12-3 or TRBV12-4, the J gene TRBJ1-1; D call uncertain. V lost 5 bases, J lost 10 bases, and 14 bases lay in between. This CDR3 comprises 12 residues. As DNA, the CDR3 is TGTGCCAGCAGTCCGCTCTTCACGGGAGCTTTCTTT. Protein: CASSPLFTGAFF.

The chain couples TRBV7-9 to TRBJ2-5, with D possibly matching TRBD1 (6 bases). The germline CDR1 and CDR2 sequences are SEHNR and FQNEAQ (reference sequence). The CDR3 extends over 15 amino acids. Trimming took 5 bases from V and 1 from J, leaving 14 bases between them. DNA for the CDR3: TGTGCCAGCAGCCCCCCGGACAGCATCCAAGAGACCCAGTACTTC. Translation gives CASSPPDSIQETQYF.

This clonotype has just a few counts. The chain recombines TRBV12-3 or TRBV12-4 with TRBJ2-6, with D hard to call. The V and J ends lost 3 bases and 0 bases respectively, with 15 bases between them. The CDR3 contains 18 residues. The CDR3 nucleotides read TGTGCCAGCAGTTTCCATATAGTACAGAACTCTGGGGCCAACGTCCTGACTTTC. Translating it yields CASSFHIVQNSGANVLTF.

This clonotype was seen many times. CDR3 nucleotide sequence: TGTGCCAGCAGTGATTGGTTTGATGGGGGCTACACCTTC. This sequence encodes CASSDWFDGGYTF. This rearrangement joins TRBV25-1 to TRBJ1-2; D unclear. CDR1 MGHDK and CDR2 SYGVNS come from the germline V gene. The CDR3 consists of 13 residues. The germline V and J ends were trimmed by 3 bases and 8 bases, with 13 bases remaining between them.

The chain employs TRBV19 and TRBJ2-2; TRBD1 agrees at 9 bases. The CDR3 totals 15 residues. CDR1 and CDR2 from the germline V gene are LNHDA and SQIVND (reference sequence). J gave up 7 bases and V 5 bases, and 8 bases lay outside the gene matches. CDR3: CASSLNRGRGGELFF. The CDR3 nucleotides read TGTGCCAGTAGTTTAAACAGGGGGCGAGGCGGGGAGCTGTTTTTT.

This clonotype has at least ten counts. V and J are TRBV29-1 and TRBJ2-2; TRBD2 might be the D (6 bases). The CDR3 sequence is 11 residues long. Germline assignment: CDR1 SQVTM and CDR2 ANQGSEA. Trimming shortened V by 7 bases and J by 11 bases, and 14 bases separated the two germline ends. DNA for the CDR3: TGCAGCGCATCCGGGAGCGTCGAGCTGTTTTTT. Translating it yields CSASGSVELFF.

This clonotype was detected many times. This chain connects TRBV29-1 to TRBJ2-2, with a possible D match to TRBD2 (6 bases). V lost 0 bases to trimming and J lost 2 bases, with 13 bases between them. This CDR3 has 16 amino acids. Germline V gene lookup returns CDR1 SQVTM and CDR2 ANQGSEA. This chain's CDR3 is CSVEDPNAGNTGELFF. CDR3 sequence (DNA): TGCAGCGTTGAAGATCCTAATGCGGGAAACACCGGGGAGCTGTTTTTT.

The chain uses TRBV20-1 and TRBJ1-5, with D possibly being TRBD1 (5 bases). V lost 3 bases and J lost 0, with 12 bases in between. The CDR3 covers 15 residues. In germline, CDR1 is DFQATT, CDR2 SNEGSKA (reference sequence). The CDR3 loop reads CSARRMGVSNQPQHF. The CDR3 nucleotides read TGCAGTGCTAGGAGGATGGGGGTTAGCAATCAGCCCCAGCATTTT.

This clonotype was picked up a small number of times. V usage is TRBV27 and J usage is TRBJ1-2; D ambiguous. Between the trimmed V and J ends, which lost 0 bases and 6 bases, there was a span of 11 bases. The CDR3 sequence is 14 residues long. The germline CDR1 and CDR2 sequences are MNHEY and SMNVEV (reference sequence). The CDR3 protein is CASSLSGGSDGYTF. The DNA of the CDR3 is TGTGCCAGCAGTTTATCGGGAGGATCAGATGGCTACACCTTC.

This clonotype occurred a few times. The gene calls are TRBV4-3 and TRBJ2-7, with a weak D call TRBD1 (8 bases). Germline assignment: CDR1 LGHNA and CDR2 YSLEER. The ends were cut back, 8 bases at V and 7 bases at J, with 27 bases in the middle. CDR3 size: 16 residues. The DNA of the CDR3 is TGCGCCAGCGGACTATATTACAAAAACAGGGGGGGTGAGCAGTACTTC. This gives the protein CASGLYYKNRGGEQYF.

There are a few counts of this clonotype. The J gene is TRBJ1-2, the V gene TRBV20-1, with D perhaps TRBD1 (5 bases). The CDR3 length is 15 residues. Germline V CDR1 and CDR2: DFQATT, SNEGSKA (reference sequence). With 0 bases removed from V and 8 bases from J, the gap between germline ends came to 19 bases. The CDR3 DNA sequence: TGCAGTGCTAGAGATCTGAAGGGACCGCCTCAGGGCTACACCTTC. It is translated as CSARDLKGPPQGYTF.

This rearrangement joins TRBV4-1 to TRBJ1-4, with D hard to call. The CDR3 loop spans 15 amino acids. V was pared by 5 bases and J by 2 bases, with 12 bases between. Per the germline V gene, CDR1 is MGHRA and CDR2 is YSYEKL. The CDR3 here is CASSTRFLTNEKLFF. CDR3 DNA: TGCGCCAGCAGCACCAGGTTCCTGACTAATGAAAAACTGTTTTTT.

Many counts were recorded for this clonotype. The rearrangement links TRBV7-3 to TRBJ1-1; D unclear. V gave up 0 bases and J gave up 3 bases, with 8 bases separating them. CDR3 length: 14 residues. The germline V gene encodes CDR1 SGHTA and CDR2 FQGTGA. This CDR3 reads CASSLTGPDTEAFF. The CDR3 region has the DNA TGTGCCAGCAGCTTAACAGGGCCTGACACTGAAGCTTTCTTT.

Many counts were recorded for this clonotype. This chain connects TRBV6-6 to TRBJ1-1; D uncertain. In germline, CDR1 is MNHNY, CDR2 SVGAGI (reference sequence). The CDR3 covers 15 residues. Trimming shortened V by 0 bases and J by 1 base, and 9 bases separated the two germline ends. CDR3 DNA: TGTGCCAGCAGTTACTCTTGGGCCTCGAACACTGAAGCTTTCTTT. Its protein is CASSYSWASNTEAFF.

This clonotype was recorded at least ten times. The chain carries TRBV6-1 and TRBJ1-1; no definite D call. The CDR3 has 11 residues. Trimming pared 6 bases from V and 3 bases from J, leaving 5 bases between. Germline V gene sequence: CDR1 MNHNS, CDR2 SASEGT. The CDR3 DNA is TGTGCCAGCAGATTGGACACTGAAGCTTTCTTT. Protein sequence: CASRLDTEAFF.

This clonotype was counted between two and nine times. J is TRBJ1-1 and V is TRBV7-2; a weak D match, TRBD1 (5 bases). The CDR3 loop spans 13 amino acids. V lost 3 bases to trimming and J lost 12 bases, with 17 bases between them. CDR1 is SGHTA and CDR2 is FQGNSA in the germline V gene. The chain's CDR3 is CASSFLGRTASFF. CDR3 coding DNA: TGTGCCAGCAGCTTTCTGGGGCGGACGGCGTCTTTCTTT.

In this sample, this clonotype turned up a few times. CDR3 protein: CASSHGGLRTEAFF. The CDR3 DNA follows: TGTGCCAGCAGTCATGGGGGATTGCGCACTGAAGCTTTCTTT. The V and J genes are TRBV3-1 and TRBJ1-1; perhaps TRBD1 as D (5 bases). The CDR3 is 14 amino acids. CDR1 is LGHDT and CDR2 is YNNKEL in the germline V gene (reference sequence). V was trimmed by 6 bases and J by 4 bases, leaving 15 bases between them.

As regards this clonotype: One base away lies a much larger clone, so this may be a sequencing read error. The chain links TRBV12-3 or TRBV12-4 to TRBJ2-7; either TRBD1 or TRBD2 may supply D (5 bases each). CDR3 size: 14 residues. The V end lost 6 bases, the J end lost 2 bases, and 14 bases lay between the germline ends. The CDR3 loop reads CASRIGTDTYEQYF. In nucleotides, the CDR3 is TGTGCCAGCAGAATCGGGACGGATACCTACGAGCAGTACTTC.

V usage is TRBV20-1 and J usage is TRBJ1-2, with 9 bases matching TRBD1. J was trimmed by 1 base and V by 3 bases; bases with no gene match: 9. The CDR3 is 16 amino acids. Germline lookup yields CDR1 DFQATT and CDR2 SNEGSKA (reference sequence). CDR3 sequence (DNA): TGCAGTGCTAGGGTATTACAGGGGGCGGGTAACTATGGCTACACCTTC. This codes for CSARVLQGAGNYGYTF.

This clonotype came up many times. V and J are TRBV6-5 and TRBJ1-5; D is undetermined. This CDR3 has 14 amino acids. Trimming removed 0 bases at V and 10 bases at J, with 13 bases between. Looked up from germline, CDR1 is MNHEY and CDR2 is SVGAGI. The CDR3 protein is CASSYSHLRFPQHF. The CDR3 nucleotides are TGTGCCAGCAGTTACTCACACTTAAGATTTCCCCAGCATTTT.